This T cell receptor beta chain was found in a study of shared clonotypes between healthy human individuals. TCRdb's copy holds only in-frame clones and misses some; the assay was immunoSEQ multiplex PCR. The sample contains over a million clones, around 98.5% of which appear only once. General study results and limits: The study's rarefaction showed incomplete sorted-subset sequencing despite large depth. The study found lower generation probabilities in non-shared clonotypes than in those shared by all four donors. Around 5.3% of naive CD4 clonotypes were shared across four donors.

In regard to this clone: Its specificity is unknown.

Splitting the CD4+ cells yielded a CD45RA+ naive subset and a CD45RA-negative memory subset. CDR1 and CDR2 from the germline V gene are SEHNR and FQNEAQ (reference sequence). Germline trimming cut 3 bases from V and 4 bases from J; bases unmatched to any gene: 13. The CDR3 has 17 residues. This chain joins TRBV7-9 and TRBJ2-3, with 7 bases identical to TRBD1. The clonotype was recovered from a man aged 25 to 40 in good health. Sample: naive CD4+ T cells sorted from blood. Subset denoted: CD45RA+ positively selected. DNA for the CDR3: TGTGCCAGCAGCTTTCAAGGGACAGTGAGGCGGGCAGATACGCAGTATTTT. This sequence encodes CASSFQGTVRRADTQYF.